A single sample is the source of the 14 T cell receptor beta chains below, sequenced in a study of T-cell memory formation after mild COVID-19. TCRdb used MiXCR to reprocess the 5' RACE reads, holding one entry per CDR3 protein. The data hold about 350,000 distinct CDR3 sequences, with 28% observed a single time. Sequencing input: PBMCs or a T cell subset sorted from them (not recorded which). These receptors were taken from an adult woman who had mild COVID-19 (a few samples of this study predate the infection). Cell type and time point are not known.

The rearrangement joins TRBV7-6 to TRBJ2-7, with D tentatively TRBD1 (6 bases). V lost 5 bases and J 3 bases, leaving 14 bases between the germline ends. CDR1 is SGHVS and CDR2 is FNYEAQ in the germline V gene. There are 14 residues in the CDR3. In nucleotides, the CDR3 is TGTGCCAGCAGCCCTAGGGACAACTTCTACGAGCAGTACTTC. Translation: CASSPRDNFYEQYF.

This clonotype was seen a few times. The gene calls are TRBV3-1 and TRBJ2-5; D tentatively fits TRBD1 or TRBD2 (5 bases each). The CDR3 totals 15 residues. Germline V gene lookup returns CDR1 LGHDT and CDR2 YNNKEL (reference sequence). The ends were cut back, 4 bases at V and 1 base at J, with 13 bases in the middle. The CDR3 nucleotides are TGTGCCAGCAGCCCATTCCCTGGGGGCCAAGAGACCCAGTACTTC. Protein product: CASSPFPGGQETQYF.

The J gene is TRBJ2-5, the V gene TRBV21-1; the table gives TRBD1 as D, unverified against the DNA. TRBV21-1 is a pseudogene locus. This CDR3 has 15 amino acids. DNA for the CDR3: TGTGCCAGCAGCAGGGGCGGGTCTAACCAAGAGACCCAGTACTTC. As protein: CASSRGGSNQETQYF.

This clonotype was observed many times. The chain recombines TRBV7-6 with TRBJ2-5; 10 nucleotides line up with TRBD2. Germline V CDR1 and CDR2: SGHVS, FNYEAQ. CDR3 size: 16 residues. The V segment lost 1 base and the J segment 5 bases; nucleotides outside the gene matches: 7. The CDR3 DNA reads as TGTGCCAGCAGCTTAGTCCCAGCGGGGGGGTCGGAGACCCAGTACTTC. Translating gives CASSLVPAGGSETQYF.

This clonotype has just one count. This rearrangement joins TRBV3-1 to TRBJ2-7; perhaps TRBD1 as D (6 bases). Trimming pared 0 bases from V and 6 bases from J, leaving 12 bases between. The CDR3 length is 14 residues. Germline V gene lookup returns CDR1 LGHDT and CDR2 YNNKEL (reference sequence). This chain's CDR3 is CASSQDRWGREQYF. The CDR3, as DNA: TGTGCCAGCAGCCAAGATCGGTGGGGGCGCGAGCAGTACTTC.

The chain uses TRBV9 and TRBJ2-3; TRBD1 might be the D (5 bases). The CDR3 contains 15 residues. V was cut by 0 bases and J by 5 bases, with 13 bases left in between. CDR1 is SGDLS and CDR2 is YYNGEE in the germline V gene. The CDR3 loop is CASSVVGVLGDTQYF. The CDR3 region has the DNA TGTGCCAGCAGCGTAGTAGGGGTCTTGGGAGATACGCAGTATTTT.

The genes are TRBV30 and TRBJ2-1; TRBD2 is a possible D gene (6 bases). CDR1 GTSNPN and CDR2 SVGIG come from the germline V gene (reference sequence). This CDR3 is built from 16 residues. The germline V and J ends were trimmed by 0 bases and 7 bases, with 19 bases remaining between them. CDR3 coding DNA: TGTGCCTGGAGTGTCGGAATGGGGGGAAGGACGAATGAGCAGTTCTTC. Protein: CAWSVGMGGRTNEQFF.

The chain couples TRBV7-8 to TRBJ1-4; no firm D call. This CDR3 has 20 residues. Germline lookup yields CDR1 SGHVS and CDR2 FQNEAQ. With 4 bases removed from V and 0 bases from J, the gap between germline ends came to 24 bases. Written as DNA, the CDR3 is TGTGCCAGCAGCTCCTTCGTTGGTTTGGTTACCGCAGCAACTAATGAAAAACTGTTTTTT. Protein: CASSSFVGLVTAATNEKLFF.

The V call is TRBV27, the J call TRBJ1-2; D not resolved. The CDR3 covers 14 residues. Trimming cost V 2 bases and J 2 bases, with 9 bases left between them. Germline V gene data show CDR1 as MNHEY and CDR2 as SMNVEV (reference sequence). CDR3 in amino acids: CASSLRWGNYGYTF. The CDR3 coding sequence is TGTGCCAGCAGTTTAAGGTGGGGAAACTATGGCTACACCTTC.

This clonotype occurred a few times. This chain connects TRBV7-8 to TRBJ2-7; tentatively, D is TRBD1 (6 bases). Trimming took off 5 bases at V and 6 bases at J, with 17 bases between the two ends. The CDR3 is 14 amino acids. Germline V CDR1 and CDR2: SGHVS, FQNEAQ. CDR3 in amino acids: CASSPYQGLGEQYF. The CDR3 DNA reads TGTGCCAGCAGCCCCTATCAGGGGCTGGGCGAGCAGTACTTC.

V is TRBV20-1 and J is TRBJ2-5; D is unresolved. The CDR3 totals 10 residues. CDR1 is DFQATT and CDR2 is SNEGSKA in the germline V gene (reference sequence). V was clipped by 3 bases and J by 9 bases, with 8 bases between them. In DNA form, the CDR3 reads TGCAGTGCTAGCGGCCCATCCCAGTACTTC. This translates into CSASGPSQYF.

This clonotype was detected only a few times. This chain uses TRBV7-2 with TRBJ2-3; 9 positions match TRBD2. Unmatched junction bases numbered 8, after V lost 5 bases and J lost 2 bases. Germline V gene sequence: CDR1 SGHTA, CDR2 FQGNSA. The CDR3 loop spans 16 amino acids. The CDR3 nucleotides read TGTGCCAGCAGCGATCGCGGGAGGGGTGTCACAGATACGCAGTATTTT. Translating it yields CASSDRGRGVTDTQYF.

This clonotype was recorded a few times. The genes are TRBV7-8 and TRBJ2-7; 12 nucleotides match TRBD2. The germline V gene encodes CDR1 SGHVS and CDR2 FQNEAQ. The CDR3 is 15 residues long. The V and J ends lost 2 bases and 5 bases, in that order; junction bases with no gene match: 4. CDR3: CASSLRLAGVNEQYF. The CDR3 DNA reads as TGTGCCAGCAGCTTACGACTAGCGGGAGTGAACGAGCAGTACTTC.

V is TRBV12-3 or TRBV12-4 and J is TRBJ2-3; 9 nucleotides line up with TRBD2. With 9 bases clipped from V and 2 bases from J, the junction kept 3 bases outside the gene matches. The CDR3 totals 13 residues. The DNA of the CDR3 is TGTGCCAGTAAGCGGGGGGACACAGATACGCAGTATTTT. This codes for CASKRGDTDTQYF.